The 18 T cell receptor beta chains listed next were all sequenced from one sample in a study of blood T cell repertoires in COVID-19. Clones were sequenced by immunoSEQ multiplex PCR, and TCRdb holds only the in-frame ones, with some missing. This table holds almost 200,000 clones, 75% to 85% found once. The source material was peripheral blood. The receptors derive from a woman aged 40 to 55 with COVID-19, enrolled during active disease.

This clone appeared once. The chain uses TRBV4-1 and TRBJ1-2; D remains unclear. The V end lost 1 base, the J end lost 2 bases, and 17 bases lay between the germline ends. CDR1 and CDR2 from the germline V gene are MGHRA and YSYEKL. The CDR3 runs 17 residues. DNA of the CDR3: TGCGCCAGCAGCCAAGGGTGGGCCCTTACCACCAACTATGGCTACACCTTC. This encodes CASSQGWALTTNYGYTF.

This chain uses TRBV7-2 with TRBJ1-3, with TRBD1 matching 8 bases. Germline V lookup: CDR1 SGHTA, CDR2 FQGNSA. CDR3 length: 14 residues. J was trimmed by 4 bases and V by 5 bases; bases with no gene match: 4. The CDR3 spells CASSPQGAGNTIYF. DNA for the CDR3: TGTGCCAGCAGCCCCCAGGGGGCCGGAAACACCATATATTTT. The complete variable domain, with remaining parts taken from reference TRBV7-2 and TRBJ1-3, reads GAGVSQSPSNKVTEKGKDVELRCDPISGHTALYWYRQSLGQGLEFLIYFQGNSAPDKSGLPSDRFSAERTGGSVSTLTIQRTQQEDSAVYLCASSPQGAGNTIYFGEGSWLTVV.

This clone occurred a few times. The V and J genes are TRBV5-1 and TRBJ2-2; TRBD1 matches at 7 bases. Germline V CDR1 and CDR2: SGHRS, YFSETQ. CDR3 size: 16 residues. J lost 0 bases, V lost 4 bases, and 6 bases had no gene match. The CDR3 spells CASSDRATANTGELFF. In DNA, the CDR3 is TGCGCCAGCAGCGACAGGGCGACCGCGAACACCGGGGAGCTGTTTTTT. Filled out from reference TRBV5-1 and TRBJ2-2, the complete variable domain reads KAGVTQTPRYLIKTRGQQVTLSCSPISGHRSVSWYQQTPGQGLQFLFEYFSETQRNKGNFPGRFSGRQFSNSRSEMNVSTLELGDSALYLCASSDRATANTGELFFGEGSRLTVL.

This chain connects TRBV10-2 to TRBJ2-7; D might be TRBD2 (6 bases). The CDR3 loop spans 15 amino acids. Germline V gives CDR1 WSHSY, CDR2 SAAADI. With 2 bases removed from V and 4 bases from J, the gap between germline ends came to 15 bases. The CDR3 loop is CASSEPGGGTYEQYF. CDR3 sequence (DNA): TGCGCCAGCAGTGAGCCCGGTGGGGGGACGTACGAGCAGTACTTC.

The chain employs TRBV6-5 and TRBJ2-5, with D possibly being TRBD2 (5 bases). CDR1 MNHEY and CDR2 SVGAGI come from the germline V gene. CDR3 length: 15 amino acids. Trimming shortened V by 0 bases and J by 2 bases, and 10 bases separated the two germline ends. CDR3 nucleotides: TGTGCCAGCAGTTACTCTGGCACGGGGCAAGAGACCCAGTACTTC. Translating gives CASSYSGTGQETQYF.

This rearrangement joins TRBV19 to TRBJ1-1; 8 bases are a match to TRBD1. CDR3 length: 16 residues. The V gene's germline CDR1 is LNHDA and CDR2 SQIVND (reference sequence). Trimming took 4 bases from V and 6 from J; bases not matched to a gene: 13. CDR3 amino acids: CASSTEGQGVTPEAFF. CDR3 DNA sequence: TGTGCCAGTAGTACCGAAGGACAGGGCGTCACTCCTGAAGCTTTCTTT. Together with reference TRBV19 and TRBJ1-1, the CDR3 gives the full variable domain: DGGITQSPKYLFRKEGQNVTLSCEQNLNHDAMYWYRQDPGQGLRLIYYSQIVNDFQKGDIAEGYSVSREKKESFPLTVTSAQKNPTAFYLCASSTEGQGVTPEAFFGQGTRLTVV.

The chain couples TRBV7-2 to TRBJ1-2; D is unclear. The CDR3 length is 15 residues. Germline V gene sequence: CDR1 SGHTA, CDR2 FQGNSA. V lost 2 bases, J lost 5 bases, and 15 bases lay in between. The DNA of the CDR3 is TGTGCCAGCAGCTTACCATCGGCAGGCCCTTATGGCTACACCTTC. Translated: CASSLPSAGPYGYTF.

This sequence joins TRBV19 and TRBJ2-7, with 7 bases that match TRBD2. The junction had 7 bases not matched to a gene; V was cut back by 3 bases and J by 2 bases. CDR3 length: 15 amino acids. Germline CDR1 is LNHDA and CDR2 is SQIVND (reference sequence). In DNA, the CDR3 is TGTGCCAGTAGTATGGGAGGGCAGGGCACCTACGAGCAGTACTTC. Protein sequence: CASSMGGQGTYEQYF.

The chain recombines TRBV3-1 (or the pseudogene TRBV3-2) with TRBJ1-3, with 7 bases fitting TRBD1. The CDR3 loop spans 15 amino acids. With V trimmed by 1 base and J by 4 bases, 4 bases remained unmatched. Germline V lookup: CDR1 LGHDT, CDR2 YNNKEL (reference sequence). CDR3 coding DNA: TGTGCCAGCAGCCAAGGCCAGGGGGTAGGAAACACCATATATTTT. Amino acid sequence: CASSQGQGVGNTIYF.

In nucleotides, the CDR3 is TGTGCCAGCAGCCAAGGTTACGGCGGGGGACGAGTAGATACGCAGTATTTT. Its protein product is CASSQGYGGGRVDTQYF. V usage is TRBV3-1 (or the pseudogene TRBV3-2) and J usage is TRBJ2-3; TRBD2 matches 7 bases. The CDR3 has 17 residues. Germline V gene sequence: CDR1 LGHDT, CDR2 YNNKEL (reference sequence). The V gene end was trimmed by 1 base and the J gene end by 5 bases; junction bases not matched to a gene: 12.

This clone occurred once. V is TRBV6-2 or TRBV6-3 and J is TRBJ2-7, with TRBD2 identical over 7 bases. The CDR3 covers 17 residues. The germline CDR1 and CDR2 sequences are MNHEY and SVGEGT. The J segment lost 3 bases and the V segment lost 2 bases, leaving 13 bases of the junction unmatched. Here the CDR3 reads CASSYTLASGPHYEQYF. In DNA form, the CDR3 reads TGTGCCAGCAGTTACACCCTGGCTAGCGGACCACACTACGAGCAGTACTTC.

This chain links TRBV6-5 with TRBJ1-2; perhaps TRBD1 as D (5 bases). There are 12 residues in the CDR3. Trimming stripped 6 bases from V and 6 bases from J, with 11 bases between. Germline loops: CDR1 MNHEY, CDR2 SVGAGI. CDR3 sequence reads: CASRGLKHGYTF. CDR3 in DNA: TGTGCCAGCAGGGGACTTAAACATGGCTACACCTTC.

As DNA, the CDR3 is TGTGCCACCAGCAGGAGTCAAATCAGGGACAATGAGCAGTTCTTC. Translation gives CATSRSQIRDNEQFF. V usage is TRBV15 and J usage is TRBJ2-1, with a tentative D call TRBD1 (5 bases). There are 15 residues in the CDR3. Germline V gene data show CDR1 as LNHNV and CDR2 as YYDKDF (reference sequence). V lost 3 bases and J 5 bases, leaving 14 bases between the germline ends.

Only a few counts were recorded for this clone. In nucleotides, the CDR3 is TGTGCCAGCAGCCCACGACAGGATAATTCACCCCTCCACTTT. Amino acids: CASSPRQDNSPLHF. V gene TRBV3-1 (or the pseudogene TRBV3-2) combines with J gene TRBJ1-6, with a weak D call TRBD1 (6 bases). This CDR3 has 14 residues. The V end lost 4 bases, the J end lost 5 bases, and 9 bases lay between the germline ends. From germline, CDR1 is LGHDT and CDR2 YNNKEL (reference sequence).

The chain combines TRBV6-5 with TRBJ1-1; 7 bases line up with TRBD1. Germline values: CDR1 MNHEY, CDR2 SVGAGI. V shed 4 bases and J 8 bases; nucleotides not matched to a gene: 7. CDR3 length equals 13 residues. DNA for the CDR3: TGTGCCAGCAGTTGGAGACAGGGTTGGGAAGCTTTCTTT. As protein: CASSWRQGWEAFF.

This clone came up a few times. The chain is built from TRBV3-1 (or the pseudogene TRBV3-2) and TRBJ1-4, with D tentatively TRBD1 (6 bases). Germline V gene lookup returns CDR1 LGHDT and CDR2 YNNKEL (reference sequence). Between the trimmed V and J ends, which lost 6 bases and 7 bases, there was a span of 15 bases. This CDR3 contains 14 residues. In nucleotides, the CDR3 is TGTGCCAGCAGTCTACAGGGAGGGCGTGAAAAACTGTTTTTT. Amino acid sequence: CASSLQGGREKLFF.

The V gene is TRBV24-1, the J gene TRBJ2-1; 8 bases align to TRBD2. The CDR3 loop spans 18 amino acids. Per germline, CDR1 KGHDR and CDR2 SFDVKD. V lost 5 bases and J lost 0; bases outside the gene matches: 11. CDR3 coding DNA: TGTGCCACCAGTGTAGCGGGAATTTCTATAAGCTCCTACAATGAGCAGTTCTTC. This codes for CATSVAGISISSYNEQFF.

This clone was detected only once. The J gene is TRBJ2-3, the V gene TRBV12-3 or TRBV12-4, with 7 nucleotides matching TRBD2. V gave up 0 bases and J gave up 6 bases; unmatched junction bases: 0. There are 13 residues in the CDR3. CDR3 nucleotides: TGTGCCAGCAGTTTAGCGGGAGGGGATACGCAGTATTTT. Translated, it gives CASSLAGGDTQYF.